This T cell receptor (beta chain) emerged from a study of metastatic and nonmetastatic thyroid tumors. No patient had received any treatment before thyroid surgery. This clone is labeled as medium-sized. MiXCR re-clonotyped the PCR reads for TCRdb. The sample includes some 15,000 clones, 20% to 25% seen only once; the top ten take under 9.5%. This sequence originates from a female donor with papillary thyroid cancer or a benign thyroid nodule (not recorded which). Some clones in this sample may be carry-over from other donors' samples. Source material: blood.

The CDR3 spells CASSAGTLNNEQFF. CDR3 in DNA: TGTGCCAGTAGCGCGGGAACCCTTAACAATGAGCAGTTCTTC. The rearrangement links TRBV19 to TRBJ2-1, with a weak D call TRBD2 (6 bases). The germline CDR1 and CDR2 sequences are LNHDA and SQIVND (reference sequence). Deletions cut 6 bases from V and 5 bases from J, with 14 bases between. CDR3 length equals 14 residues. The variable domain in full, completed from reference TRBV19 and TRBJ2-1, reads DGGITQSPKYLFRKEGQNVTLSCEQNLNHDAMYWYRQDPGQGLRLIYYSQIVNDFQKGDIAEGYSVSREKKESFPLTVTSAQKNPTAFYLCASSAGTLNNEQFFGPGTRLTVL.